Listed below are T cell receptor beta chains from one sample, sequenced in a study of T cell repertoires in cytomegalovirus infection. Via MiXCR, TCRdb re-called the reads, giving one row per CDR3 protein. The table has approximately 340,000 distinct CDR3 sequences, almost 30% seen once. For these receptors, no antigen is known. The material was cultured PBMCs, obtained from culture after CMV antigen stimulation. The source of these receptors is a human donor in good health (CMV status not recorded). Some clones in this sample may be carry-over from other donors' samples. CDR3s include the opening cysteine and the closing phenylalanine or tryptophan. Fields, in order: CDR3 protein, J gene, V gene.

CDR3: CASSPIGTDNNYGYTF; J: TRBJ1-2; V: TRBV12-3/TRBV12-4
CDR3: CASSLEGGLYGYTF; J: TRBJ1-2; V: TRBV27
CDR3: CASTPLPSGGNEQFF; J: TRBJ2-1; V: TRBV7-6
CDR3: CASSSRDRVTEAFF; J: TRBJ1-1; V: TRBV7-2
CDR3: CATSDGESTAYGYTF; J: TRBJ1-2; V: TRBV24-1
CDR3: CASSPIKDGGYTF; J: TRBJ1-2; V: TRBV18
CDR3: CASSLNRANSPLHF; J: TRBJ1-6; V: TRBV27
CDR3: CASRLTYPARLDTEAFF; J: TRBJ1-1; V: TRBV5-6
CDR3: CASSLVVGNSYEQYF; J: TRBJ2-7; V: TRBV7-9
CDR3: CASNRTASSTDTQYF; J: TRBJ2-3; V: TRBV6-2/TRBV6-3
CDR3: CASSPGPLEAFF; J: TRBJ1-1; V: TRBV27
CDR3: CSARKQGNTGELFF; J: TRBJ2-2; V: TRBV20-1
CDR3: CASSPPQGIGNTIYF; J: TRBJ1-3; V: TRBV28
CDR3: CAISITHPEQFF; J: TRBJ2-1; V: TRBV10-3
CDR3: CASRDNPNTEAFF; J: TRBJ1-1; V: TRBV6-6
CDR3: CASSTRVQALGNQPQHF; J: TRBJ1-5; V: TRBV6-6
CDR3: CASSYSYRGAGVADTQYF; J: TRBJ2-3; V: TRBV6-5
CDR3: CASSSDYGQFF; J: TRBJ2-1; V: TRBV11-2
CDR3: CAVRTQAHEQFF; J: TRBJ2-1; V: TRBV2
CDR3: CASSMGRTYGYTF; J: TRBJ1-2; V: TRBV19
CDR3: CASSLFRRSYNEQFF; J: TRBJ2-1; V: TRBV11-2
CDR3: CASRKDSGGYQPQHF; J: TRBJ1-5; V: TRBV19
CDR3: CASSVRKAGANTGELFF; J: TRBJ2-2; V: TRBV7-3
CDR3: CASSLDREGAFF; J: TRBJ1-1; V: TRBV11-2
CDR3: CASSRGHGQPQHF; J: TRBJ1-5; V: TRBV14